The clone carrying this TCR beta chain showed up just once. From germline, CDR1 is LNHDA and CDR2 SQIVND (reference sequence). Trimming removed 6 bases from V and 7 bases from J; junction bases left unmatched: 10. CDR3 length: 14 residues. This entry comes from a study of blood T cell repertoires in COVID-19. Original methodology: Cell counts per sample came from amplifying reference gene primers. The protocol was immunoSEQ multiplex PCR, while the TCRdb copy is restricted to in-frame clones and leaves out a portion. Clone size and V and J calls were adopted from that table, with D and trimming inferred from the DNA. In the table there are about 180,000 clones, 80% to 85% of which are singletons. It was during active infection that Seattle patients were enrolled and then longitudinally followed.

This sequence originates from a woman in her seventies with COVID-19, enrolled during active disease. Sequencing was performed on peripheral blood. This chain uses TRBV19 with TRBJ2-3, with 7 nucleotides matching TRBD1. CDR3 sequence reads: CASSQLYRGYTQYF. CDR3 DNA: TGTGCCAGTAGCCAGCTTTACAGGGGTTATACGCAGTATTTT. Together with reference TRBV19 and TRBJ2-3, the CDR3 gives the full variable domain: DGGITQSPKYLFRKEGQNVTLSCEQNLNHDAMYWYRQDPGQGLRLIYYSQIVNDFQKGDIAEGYSVSREKKESFPLTVTSAQKNPTAFYLCASSQLYRGYTQYFGPGTRLTVL.